This T cell receptor beta chain was recorded in a study of T cell repertoires in cytomegalovirus infection. Study-wide context: In public TCR beta signatures, there were indications of both CMV infection and matching HLA type.

One entry per CDR3 protein results from TCRdb running MiXCR on the reads. The sample contains fewer than 950,000 distinct CDR3 sequences, approximately 32% of which appear only once. Comment on this clonotype: As yet, its antigen is unknown.

Germline V gene data show CDR1 as MNHNS and CDR2 as SASEGT. With 6 bases clipped from V and 3 bases from J, the junction kept 8 bases outside the gene matches. The CDR3 runs 15 residues. Findings of the study overall: Cumulative frequency (of public TCR beta family members) identified carriers of CMV plus the relevant HLA. Clonotype analysis showed dominance of the ex vivo response by HLA-C-restricted CMV-specific TCR beta clonotypes.

The starting material was cultured CD8+ T cells from PBMCs, obtained from culture after CMV antigen stimulation. The V and J genes are TRBV6-1 and TRBJ1-1, with 9 bases that match TRBD1. The clonotype originates from a human donor in good health (CMV status not recorded). Some clones in this sample may be carry-over from other donors' samples. The CDR3 loop is CASSFRTGEDTEAFF. CDR3 nucleotides: TGTGCCAGCAGCTTTCGGACAGGGGAAGACACTGAAGCTTTCTTT.